These 11 T cell receptor beta chains were sequenced from one sample in a study of identical twins. TCRdb analysed the 5' RACE reads with MiXCR anew, one entry per CDR3 protein. The sample lists approximately 250,000 distinct CDR3 sequences, around 6.5% occurring once. The same data also went into a second study, on T cells expressing NK-cell markers.

The sequencing sample was made of CD8+ T cells sorted from blood. The receptor set was obtained from a woman aged 18-29 years in good health.

The J gene is TRBJ2-2, the V gene TRBV5-1; no firm D call. The CDR3 covers 16 residues. CDR1 and CDR2 from the germline V gene are SGHRS and YFSETQ. Trimming pared 0 bases from V and 6 bases from J, leaving 15 bases between. CDR3 in amino acids: CASSLAASLWSGELFF. CDR3 nucleotide sequence: TGCGCCAGCAGCTTGGCCGCCTCCCTATGGTCCGGGGAGCTGTTTTTT. The complete variable domain, with remaining parts taken from reference TRBV5-1 and TRBJ2-2, reads KAGVTQTPRYLIKTRGQQVTLSCSPISGHRSVSWYQQTPGQGLQFLFEYFSETQRNKGNFPGRFSGRQFSNSRSEMNVSTLELGDSALYLCASSLAASLWSGELFFGEGSRLTVL.

A word on this clonotype: This may stem from a read error, because a much larger clone lies one nucleotide away. The chain links TRBV3-1 to TRBJ2-7, with D unclear. CDR1 LGHDT and CDR2 YNNKEL come from the germline V gene (reference sequence). This CDR3 is built from 15 residues. This chain's CDR3 is CATSQETADPYEQYF. CDR3 coding DNA: TGTGCCACCAGCCAAGAGACTGCCGATCCCTACGAGCAGTACTTC.

This clonotype was found a few times. CDR3 sequence reads: CASSAVGLDSHNEQFF. CDR3 sequence (DNA): TGCGCCAGCAGCGCCGTCGGGCTCGATTCTCACAATGAGCAGTTCTTC. The chain has TRBV5-1 and TRBJ2-1; D remains ambiguous. V dropped 4 bases and J dropped 5 bases, with 19 bases sitting between them. The CDR3 consists of 16 residues. Germline loops: CDR1 SGHRS, CDR2 YFSETQ.

This clonotype was counted ten times or more. The V gene is TRBV11-2, the J gene TRBJ2-1, with 13 bases that match TRBD2. This CDR3 comprises 17 residues. J gave up 8 bases and V 4 bases, and 11 bases lay outside the gene matches. Per germline, CDR1 SGHAT and CDR2 FQNNGV. The CDR3 reads CASSYLTGTSGTDEQFF. The CDR3 region has the DNA TGTGCCAGCAGCTATCTCACCGGGACTAGCGGGACCGATGAGCAGTTCTTC. The entire variable domain, with the rest obtained from reference TRBV11-2 and TRBJ2-1, is as follows: EAGVAQSPRYKIIEKRQSVAFWCNPISGHATLYWYQQILGQGPKLLIQFQNNGVVDDSQLPKDRFSAERLKGVDSTLKIQPAKLEDSAVYLCASSYLTGTSGTDEQFFGPGTRLTVL.

This sequence joins TRBV7-2 and TRBJ1-2; no definite D call. Trimming removed 5 bases from V and 8 bases from J, with 15 bases in between. CDR3 length: 13 residues. CDR1 is SGHTA and CDR2 is FQGNSA in the germline V gene. This CDR3 is CASSAGLLGGYTF. The CDR3 region has the DNA TGTGCCAGCAGCGCCGGGCTCCTCGGCGGCTACACCTTC.

In its sample, this clonotype was seen a few times. One junction end does not reproduce the germline sequence, and a read error may be involved. This sequence joins TRBV4-2 and TRBJ2-5; D call uncertain. CDR3 length: 15 residues. CDR1 and CDR2 (germline): LGHNA, YNFKEQ. CDR3 in DNA: TGTGCCAGCAGCCAAGATCGCAGCCCTGCCGTAACCCAGTGCTTC. Amino acids: CASSQDRSPAVTQCF.

The V call is TRBV4-3, the J call TRBJ1-2, with TRBD1 identical over 9 bases. Per germline, CDR1 LGHNA and CDR2 YSLEER. This CDR3 is built from 14 residues. With 4 bases clipped from V and 7 bases from J, the junction kept 7 bases outside the gene matches. CDR3 in DNA: TGCGCCAGCAGCCCGGGACAGGGAGGTGGTGGCTACACCTTC. As protein: CASSPGQGGGGYTF.

In its sample, this clonotype was seen many times. The CDR3 loop reads CASSQDLRRGNEQFF. DNA of the CDR3: TGCGCCAGCAGCCAAGATCTTCGGAGGGGAAATGAGCAGTTCTTC. V usage is TRBV4-3 and J usage is TRBJ2-1; tentative D call: TRBD2 (6 bases). The CDR3 is 15 amino acids. Germline V gene lookup returns CDR1 LGHNA and CDR2 YSLEER. V lost 0 bases to trimming and J lost 7 bases, with 13 bases between them.

This clonotype was picked up a small number of times. The rearrangement joins TRBV20-1 to TRBJ2-3; TRBD1 might be the D (5 bases). CDR3 length: 15 amino acids. CDR1 and CDR2 (germline): DFQATT, SNEGSKA (reference sequence). V was shortened by 1 base and J by 2 bases, with 13 bases between the two germline ends. CDR3 DNA: TGCAGTGCTAGAGGGGCAGGGCACGCCACAGATACGCAGTATTTT. Protein sequence: CSARGAGHATDTQYF.

The table lists this clonotype with a few counts. The genes are TRBV7-9 and TRBJ2-3; no clear D. This CDR3 is 15 amino acids long. Trimming removed 2 bases at V and 4 bases at J, with 13 bases between. Germline assignment: CDR1 SEHNR and CDR2 FQNEAQ (reference sequence). The DNA for the CDR3 is TGTGCCAGCAGCTTATCTGCTCCTCTTCCAGATACGCAGTATTTT. Protein product: CASSLSAPLPDTQYF.

This chain joins TRBV4-2 and TRBJ1-1, with TRBD1 matching over 7 bases. The length of the CDR3 is 14 residues. CDR1 and CDR2 from the germline V gene are LGHNA and YNFKEQ. After removal of 1 base from V and 6 bases from J, the junction contained 5 bases not matched to a gene. CDR3 in amino acids: CASSQVTGAAEAFF. The CDR3 DNA is TGTGCCAGCAGCCAAGTAACAGGGGCGGCTGAAGCTTTCTTT.